The 4 T cell receptor beta chains presented below share a single source sample, sequenced in a study of blood T cell repertoires in COVID-19. The table came from immunoSEQ multiplex PCR; TCRdb's copy has only in-frame clones and leaves some out. This sample has 150,000 to 190,000 clones, with around 91% found just once. The sample was peripheral blood. All receptors derive from a woman aged 40-49 years with acute or convalescent COVID-19.

The chain couples TRBV20-1 to TRBJ2-1; D ambiguous. Trimming took off 3 bases at V and 5 bases at J, with 11 bases between the two ends. Germline V gene data show CDR1 as DFQATT and CDR2 as SNEGSKA (reference sequence). The CDR3 covers 13 residues. Here the CDR3 DNA reads TGCAGTGCTAGTTTCGGTCCGAACAATGAGCAGTTCTTC. Its protein is CSASFGPNNEQFF.

This clone was observed once. The J gene is TRBJ2-1, the V gene TRBV15; TRBD1 agrees at 10 bases. Germline V lookup: CDR1 LNHNV, CDR2 YYDKDF (reference sequence). The V gene end was trimmed by 5 bases and the J gene end by 1 base; junction bases not matched to a gene: 2. This CDR3 is built from 15 residues. CDR3 region: CATSGGQGSYNEQFF. In DNA form, the CDR3 reads TGTGCCACCAGCGGGGGACAGGGGTCCTACAATGAGCAGTTCTTC.

The chain has TRBV7-9 and TRBJ1-1; 8 bases line up with TRBD1. Germline values: CDR1 SEHNR, CDR2 FQNEAQ (reference sequence). The junction had 2 bases not matched to a gene; V was cut back by 5 bases and J by 3 bases. The length of the CDR3 is 13 residues. CDR3 amino acids: CASSPTGDTEAFF. The CDR3 DNA follows: TGTGCCAGCAGCCCGACAGGGGACACTGAAGCTTTCTTT.

This clone was seen just once. The V call is TRBV7-9, the J call TRBJ1-5, with TRBD1 matching 12 bases. Trimming at V came to 1 base and at J to 6 bases, leaving 7 bases not matched to a gene. The CDR3 contains 17 residues. The germline V gene encodes CDR1 SEHNR and CDR2 FQNEAQ (reference sequence). As DNA, the CDR3 is TGTGCCAGCAGCTTAGGGTCGGGACAGGGGGCGGGTCAGCCCCAGCATTTT. Translating it yields CASSLGSGQGAGQPQHF.